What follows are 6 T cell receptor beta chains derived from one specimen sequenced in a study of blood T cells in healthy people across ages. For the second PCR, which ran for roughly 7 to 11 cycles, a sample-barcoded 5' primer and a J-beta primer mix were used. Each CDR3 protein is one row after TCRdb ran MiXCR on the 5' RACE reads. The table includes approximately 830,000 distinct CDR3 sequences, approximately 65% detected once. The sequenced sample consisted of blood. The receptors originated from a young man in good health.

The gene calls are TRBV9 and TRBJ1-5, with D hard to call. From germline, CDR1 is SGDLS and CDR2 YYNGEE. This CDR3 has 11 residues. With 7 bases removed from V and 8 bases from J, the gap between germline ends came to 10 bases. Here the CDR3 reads CASGKSEPQHF. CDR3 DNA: TGTGCCAGCGGAAAATCAGAGCCCCAGCATTTT.

The CDR3 DNA follows: TGTGCCAGCAGCTTACAGCACCGTAGCACAGATACGCAGTATTTT. It translates to CASSLQHRSTDTQYF. This chain links TRBV7-2 with TRBJ2-3; D gene ambiguous. V lost 2 bases to trimming and J lost 0 bases, with 9 bases between them. Germline CDR1 reads SGHTA; CDR2 reads FQGNSA. This CDR3 is 15 amino acids long. Drawing the rest from reference TRBV7-2 and TRBJ2-3, the complete variable domain is GAGVSQSPSNKVTEKGKDVELRCDPISGHTALYWYRQSLGQGLEFLIYFQGNSAPDKSGLPSDRFSAERTGGSVSTLTIQRTQQEDSAVYLCASSLQHRSTDTQYFGPGTRLTVL.

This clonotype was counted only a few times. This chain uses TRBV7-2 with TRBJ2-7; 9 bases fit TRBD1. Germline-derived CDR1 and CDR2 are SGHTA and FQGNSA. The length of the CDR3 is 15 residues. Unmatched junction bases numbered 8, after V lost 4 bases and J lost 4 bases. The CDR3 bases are TGTGCCAGCAGCTCGGACAGGGGATTTGTTTACGAGCAGTACTTC. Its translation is CASSSDRGFVYEQYF.

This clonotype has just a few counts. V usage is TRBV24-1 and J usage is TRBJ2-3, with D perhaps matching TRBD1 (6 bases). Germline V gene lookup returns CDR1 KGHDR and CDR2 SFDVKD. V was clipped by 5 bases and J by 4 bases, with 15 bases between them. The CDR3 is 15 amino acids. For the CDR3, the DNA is TGTGCCACCAGTGGGGTGAGACAGGCATCAGATACGCAGTATTTT. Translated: CATSGVRQASDTQYF.

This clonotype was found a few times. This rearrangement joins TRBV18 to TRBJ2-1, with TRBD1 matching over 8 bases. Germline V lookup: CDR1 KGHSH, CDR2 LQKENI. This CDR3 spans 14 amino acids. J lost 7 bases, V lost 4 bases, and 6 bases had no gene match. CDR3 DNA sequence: TGTGCCAGCTCACTGCGACAGGGGAAGAATGAGCAGTTCTTC. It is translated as CASSLRQGKNEQFF.

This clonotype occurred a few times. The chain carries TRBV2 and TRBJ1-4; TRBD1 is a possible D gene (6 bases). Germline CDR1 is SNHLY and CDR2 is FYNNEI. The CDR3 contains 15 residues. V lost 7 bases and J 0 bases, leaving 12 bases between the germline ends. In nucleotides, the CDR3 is TGTGCCAGCACAATGACAGGAGCAACTAATGAAAAACTGTTTTTT. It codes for CASTMTGATNEKLFF. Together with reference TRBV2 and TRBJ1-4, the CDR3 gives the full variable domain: EPEVTQTPSHQVTQMGQEVILRCVPISNHLYFYWYRQILGQKVEFLVSFYNNEISEKSEIFDDQFSVERPDGSNFTLKIRSTKLEDSAMYFCASTMTGATNEKLFFGSGTQLSVL.